This T cell receptor beta chain is from a study of blood T cell repertoires in COVID-19. The wider study: Samples of COVID-19 (acute and convalescent) were obtained from the United States, Italy and Spain.

Repertoires were generated with immunoSEQ multiplex PCR, while TCRdb's copy carries only in-frame clones and drops some. There are some 320,000 clones in the sample; roughly 85% occur only once, and approximately 7.9% lies in the top ten. The CDR3 has 14 residues. CDR1 LGHDT and CDR2 YNNKEL come from the germline V gene (reference sequence). The ends were cut back, 4 bases at V and 6 bases at J, with 12 bases in the middle. The receptor was isolated from a human donor in a cohort sampled during active COVID-19. The sequencing sample was made of peripheral blood. The chain combines TRBV3-1 (or the pseudogene TRBV3-2) with TRBJ2-2; the D gene is possibly TRBD1 (6 bases). The CDR3 nucleotides read TGTGCCAGCAGCCTACAGGGAGATCCCGGGGAGCTGTTTTTT. Translation: CASSLQGDPGELFF.